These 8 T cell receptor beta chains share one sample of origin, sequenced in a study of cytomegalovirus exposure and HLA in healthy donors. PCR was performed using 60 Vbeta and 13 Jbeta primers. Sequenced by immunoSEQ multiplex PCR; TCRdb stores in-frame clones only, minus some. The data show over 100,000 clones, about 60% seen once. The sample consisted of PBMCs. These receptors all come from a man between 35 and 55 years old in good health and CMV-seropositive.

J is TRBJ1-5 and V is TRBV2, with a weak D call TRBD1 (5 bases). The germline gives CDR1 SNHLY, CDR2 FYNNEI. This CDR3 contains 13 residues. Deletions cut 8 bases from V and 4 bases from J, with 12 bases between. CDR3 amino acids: CASGGTGNQPQHF. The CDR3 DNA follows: TGTGCCAGCGGCGGAACAGGTAATCAGCCCCAGCATTTT.

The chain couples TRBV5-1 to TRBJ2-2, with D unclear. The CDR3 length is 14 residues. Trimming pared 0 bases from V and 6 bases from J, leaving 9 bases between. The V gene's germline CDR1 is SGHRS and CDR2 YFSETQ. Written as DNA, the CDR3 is TGCGCCAGCAGCTTGGGGCAGTATTCCGGGGAGCTGTTTTTT. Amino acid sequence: CASSLGQYSGELFF.

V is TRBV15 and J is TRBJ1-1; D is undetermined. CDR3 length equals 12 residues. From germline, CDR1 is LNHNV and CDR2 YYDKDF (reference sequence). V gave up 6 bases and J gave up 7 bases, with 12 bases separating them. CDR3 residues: CATRLSFGEAFF. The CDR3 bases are TGTGCCACCAGACTGAGTTTTGGTGAAGCTTTCTTT.

CDR3 sequence reads: CASSLQTGPGETQYF. The CDR3 DNA follows: TGTGCCAGCAGCCTTCAGACAGGGCCGGGGGAGACCCAGTACTTC. The rearrangement joins TRBV7-2 to TRBJ2-5; TRBD1 aligns across 7 bases. The CDR3 runs 15 residues. Looked up from germline, CDR1 is SGHTA and CDR2 is FQGNSA. Trimming took 5 bases from V and 5 from J; bases not matched to a gene: 11.

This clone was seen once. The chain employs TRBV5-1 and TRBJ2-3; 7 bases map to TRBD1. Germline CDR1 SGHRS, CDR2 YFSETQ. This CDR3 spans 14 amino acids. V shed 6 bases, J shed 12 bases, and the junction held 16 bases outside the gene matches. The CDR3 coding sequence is TGCGCCAGCACGAGATTAGGGGGCCGATCTACCCAGTATTTT. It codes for CASTRLGGRSTQYF. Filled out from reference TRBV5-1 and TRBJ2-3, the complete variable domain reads KAGVTQTPRYLIKTRGQQVTLSCSPISGHRSVSWYQQTPGQGLQFLFEYFSETQRNKGNFPGRFSGRQFSNSRSEMNVSTLELGDSALYLCASTRLGGRSTQYFGPGTRLTVL.

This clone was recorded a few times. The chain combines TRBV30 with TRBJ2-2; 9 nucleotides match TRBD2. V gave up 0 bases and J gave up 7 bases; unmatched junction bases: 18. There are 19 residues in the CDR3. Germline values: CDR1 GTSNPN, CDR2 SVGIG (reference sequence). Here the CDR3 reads CAWSVGGFSAGGPFGELFF. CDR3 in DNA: TGTGCCTGGAGTGTGGGGGGTTTTTCGGCGGGAGGGCCGTTCGGGGAGCTGTTTTTT.

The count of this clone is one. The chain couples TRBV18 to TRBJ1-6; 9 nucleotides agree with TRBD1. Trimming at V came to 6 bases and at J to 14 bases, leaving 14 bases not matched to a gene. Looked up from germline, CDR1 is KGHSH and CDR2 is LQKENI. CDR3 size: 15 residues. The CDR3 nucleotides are TGTGCCAGCTCTATGAGGACAGGGGCATGGAGAACCCTCCACTTT. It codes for CASSMRTGAWRTLHF. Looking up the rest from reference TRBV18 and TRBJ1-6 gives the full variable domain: NAGVMQNPRHLVRRRGQEARLRCSPMKGHSHVYWYRQLPEEGLKFMVYLQKENIIDESGMPKERFSAEFPKEGPSILRIQQVVRGDSAAYFCASSMRTGAWRTLHFGNGTRLTVT.

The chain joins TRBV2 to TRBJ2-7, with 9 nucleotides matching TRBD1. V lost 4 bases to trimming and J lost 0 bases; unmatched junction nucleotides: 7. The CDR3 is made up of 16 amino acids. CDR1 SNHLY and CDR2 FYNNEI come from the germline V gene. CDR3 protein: CASSARQGVRSYEQYF. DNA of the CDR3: TGTGCCAGCAGTGCCCGACAGGGGGTCCGCTCCTACGAGCAGTACTTC. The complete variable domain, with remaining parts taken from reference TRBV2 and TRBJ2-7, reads EPEVTQTPSHQVTQMGQEVILRCVPISNHLYFYWYRQILGQKVEFLVSFYNNEISEKSEIFDDQFSVERPDGSNFTLKIRSTKLEDSAMYFCASSARQGVRSYEQYFGPGTRLTVT.